This record looks at one TCR beta chain sequence and its context. Trimming pared 3 bases from V and 0 bases from J, leaving 2 bases between. The CDR3 sequence is 12 residues long. Germline V gives CDR1 LGHNT, CDR2 FRNRAP. The data were obtained in a study of cytomegalovirus exposure and HLA in healthy donors. Study summary: The Caucasian-associated ancestry cluster contained approximately 81% of the approximately 420 genotyped donors.

This PCR relied on a set of 60 Vbeta primers and 13 Jbeta primers. TCRdb keeps only in-frame clones here, not all; method: immunoSEQ multiplex PCR. The sample has around 150,000 clones, about 75% seen once; the top ten hold around 0.98%. Sample: PBMCs. The chain couples TRBV12-5 to TRBJ1-2; D is undetermined. The TCR originated in a woman aged 45-60 years in good health and CMV-seropositive. The CDR3 nucleotides are TGTGCTAGTGGTTTTACTAACTATGGCTACACCTTC. Its protein is CASGFTNYGYTF.